The 26 T cell receptor beta chains below were found in one sample sequenced in a study of blood T cell repertoires in COVID-19. Generated by immunoSEQ multiplex PCR, the TCRdb table keeps only in-frame clones and is missing some. The sample holds 200,000 to 250,000 clones, 65% to 85% seen once. What was sequenced was peripheral blood. The receptors come from a woman in her twenties or thirties with COVID-19, enrolled during active disease.

The J gene is TRBJ1-1, the V gene TRBV3-1 (or the pseudogene TRBV3-2); TRBD1 agrees at 9 bases. V lost 5 bases and J lost 5; bases outside the gene matches: 9. The CDR3 loop spans 15 amino acids. Germline lookup yields CDR1 LGHDT and CDR2 YNNKEL (reference sequence). The CDR3 here is CASSAGTGPGTEAFF. The CDR3, as DNA: TGTGCCAGCAGCGCGGGGACAGGGCCGGGAACTGAAGCTTTCTTT.

The rearrangement joins TRBV29-1 to TRBJ1-2, with D hard to call. This CDR3 comprises 13 residues. Germline loops: CDR1 SQVTM, CDR2 ANQGSEA. Trimming took off 3 bases at V and 1 base at J, with 9 bases between the two ends. CDR3 DNA sequence: TGCAGCGTTGAGCCCCAGGTTAACTATGGCTACACCTTC. Translated, it gives CSVEPQVNYGYTF.

This chain uses TRBV19 with TRBJ2-1; D is possibly TRBD2 (6 bases). The germline CDR1 and CDR2 sequences are LNHDA and SQIVND (reference sequence). The V and J ends lost 5 bases and 7 bases respectively, with 21 bases between them. This CDR3 has 16 amino acids. CDR3 nucleotides: TGTGCCAGTAGTGTAACCGGGACTCCGGGGTCGAATGAGCAGTTCTTC. Residues: CASSVTGTPGSNEQFF.

The CDR3 DNA reads as TGTGCCAGCAGCTTACAGGGAAACTATGGCTACACCTTC. This codes for CASSLQGNYGYTF. V usage is TRBV7-9 and J usage is TRBJ1-2, with D maybe TRBD1 (5 bases). CDR3 size: 13 residues. Trimming took 2 bases from V and 2 from J, leaving 6 bases between them. The germline V gene has CDR1 SEHNR and CDR2 FQNEAQ (reference sequence).

This sequence joins TRBV19 and TRBJ1-2; the match to TRBD1 covers 8 bases. The V segment lost 3 bases and the J segment 7 bases; nucleotides outside the gene matches: 4. The CDR3 extends over 13 amino acids. Germline V CDR1 and CDR2: LNHDA, SQIVND (reference sequence). The CDR3 coding sequence is TGTGCCAGTAGTATCCCAGGGGGCGGTGGCTACACCTTC. Encoded protein: CASSIPGGGGYTF.

The V and J genes are TRBV18 and TRBJ1-2; no definite D call. V lost 2 bases and J lost 0, with 13 bases in between. This CDR3 is built from 16 residues. Germline CDR1 is KGHSH and CDR2 is LQKENI. The CDR3, as DNA: TGTGCCAGCTCACCAAGCGGATCGGTCTCTAACTATGGCTACACCTTC. Its translation is CASSPSGSVSNYGYTF.

The V call is TRBV30, the J call TRBJ1-2; D gene ambiguous. With 5 bases removed from V and 7 bases from J, the gap between germline ends came to 8 bases. This CDR3 is 10 amino acids long. Germline values: CDR1 GTSNPN, CDR2 SVGIG (reference sequence). The CDR3 nucleotides read TGTGCCTGGTGGTCGGTTGGCTACACCTTC. Its protein is CAWWSVGYTF.

The V call is TRBV11-2, the J call TRBJ2-3; TRBD2 is a possible D gene (7 bases). Germline CDR1 SGHAT, CDR2 FQNNGV. V was clipped by 0 bases and J by 1 base, with 8 bases between them. The CDR3 consists of 15 residues. Here the CDR3 reads CASSLERGRTDTQYF. CDR3 sequence (DNA): TGTGCCAGCAGCTTAGAGCGGGGGCGCACAGATACGCAGTATTTT.

The rearrangement uses TRBV5-4 and TRBJ2-3, with 9 bases fitting TRBD1. The CDR3 has 14 amino acids. After removal of 6 bases from V and 3 bases from J, the junction contained 5 bases not matched to a gene. Per germline, CDR1 SGHNT and CDR2 YYREEE (reference sequence). The CDR3 loop reads CASNYRGPTDTQYF. The CDR3 nucleotides read TGTGCCAGCAACTACAGGGGGCCGACAGATACGCAGTATTTT. The whole variable domain, filled in from reference TRBV5-4 and TRBJ2-3, reads ETGVTQSPTHLIKTRGQQVTLRCSSQSGHNTVSWYQQALGQGPQFIFQYYREEENGRGNFPPRFSGLQFPNYSSELNVNALELDDSALYLCASNYRGPTDTQYFGPGTRLTVL.

CDR3 coding DNA: TGCGCCAGCAGCCAGGCAACAGGGACCTACGAGCAGTACTTC. Amino acid sequence: CASSQATGTYEQYF. This chain joins TRBV4-3 and TRBJ2-7; possibly TRBD1 for D (6 bases). The V end was cut by 3 bases, the J end by 2 bases, with 11 bases between. The CDR3 loop spans 14 amino acids. CDR1 and CDR2 from the germline V gene are LGHNA and YSLEER.

This clone occurred a few times. The chain has TRBV9 and TRBJ1-5; 10 bases match TRBD1. The junction had 5 bases not matched to a gene; V was cut back by 4 bases and J by 1 base. Germline loops: CDR1 SGDLS, CDR2 YYNGEE. The CDR3 extends over 16 amino acids. The CDR3: CASSSGTGASNQPQHF. The CDR3 DNA reads TGTGCCAGCAGCTCCGGGACAGGGGCAAGCAATCAGCCCCAGCATTTT.

This clone was counted between two and nine times. The chain is built from TRBV5-4 and TRBJ2-2; tentatively, D is TRBD1 (5 bases). The V end was cut by 1 base, the J end by 6 bases, with 7 bases between. The CDR3 is 13 amino acids. Germline CDR1 is SGHNT and CDR2 is YYREEE (reference sequence). This chain's CDR3 is CASSLQGPGELFF. The DNA of the CDR3 is TGTGCCAGCAGCTTGCAGGGTCCCGGGGAGCTGTTTTTT.

The V call is TRBV9, the J call TRBJ2-2, with D possibly matching TRBD1 (6 bases). Looked up from germline, CDR1 is SGDLS and CDR2 is YYNGEE. The germline V and J ends were trimmed by 4 bases and 2 bases, with 15 bases remaining between them. The CDR3 contains 16 residues. CDR3 region: CASSPTTGANTGELFF. CDR3 DNA sequence: TGTGCCAGCAGCCCCACGACAGGAGCCAACACCGGGGAGCTGTTTTTT.

This clone occurred a few times. The J gene is TRBJ1-2, the V gene TRBV30; no firm D call. Germline values: CDR1 GTSNPN, CDR2 SVGIG (reference sequence). The CDR3 has 13 amino acids. The ends were cut back, 2 bases at V and 8 bases at J, with 15 bases in the middle. CDR3 amino acids: CAWSKWAGEGYTF. The CDR3 coding sequence is TGTGCCTGGAGTAAGTGGGCAGGTGAAGGCTACACCTTC.

The chain recombines TRBV3-1 (or the pseudogene TRBV3-2) with TRBJ2-1, with D uncertain. V was shortened by 6 bases and J by 4 bases, with 16 bases between the two germline ends. The CDR3 runs to 15 residues. The germline V gene has CDR1 LGHDT and CDR2 YNNKEL (reference sequence). This chain's CDR3 is CASSPSPAPYNEQFF. The DNA for the CDR3 is TGTGCCAGCAGTCCGAGTCCAGCGCCTTACAATGAGCAGTTCTTC.

The CDR3, as DNA: TGTGCCAGCAGTTACGAGCGAGTTGGGGAGACCCAGTACTTC. This gives the protein CASSYERVGETQYF. This chain connects TRBV6-5 to TRBJ2-5; D gene ambiguous. The length of the CDR3 is 14 residues. The germline gives CDR1 MNHEY, CDR2 SVGAGI. Trimming took off 2 bases at V and 5 bases at J, with 12 bases between the two ends.

This clone was counted a few times. The rearrangement joins TRBV28 to TRBJ2-3, with 10 bases matching TRBD2. V was clipped by 1 base and J by 2 bases; unmatched bases: 12. This CDR3 has 19 residues. Germline CDR1 reads MDHEN; CDR2 reads SYDVKM. In nucleotides, the CDR3 is TGTGCCAGCAGTTTATACCTCAGGGGTAGCGGGGGGACCACAGATACGCAGTATTTT. It specifies CASSLYLRGSGGTTDTQYF.

The chain employs TRBV9 and TRBJ2-5, with no clear D. Germline V gene data show CDR1 as SGDLS and CDR2 as YYNGEE. V lost 0 bases and J lost 4, with 7 bases in between. The CDR3 is 13 amino acids. CDR3 DNA: TGTGCCAGCAGCGTAGGGCTCCGAGAGACCCAGTACTTC. It yields the protein CASSVGLRETQYF.

A few counts support this clone. The chain recombines TRBV6-5 with TRBJ1-6; no definite D call. The germline V gene encodes CDR1 MNHEY and CDR2 SVGAGI. The CDR3 length is 12 residues. The V end lost 7 bases, the J end lost 12 bases, and 13 bases lay between the germline ends. The CDR3 protein is CASTYGLGPLHF. The CDR3 nucleotides are TGTGCCAGCACCTACGGGTTGGGACCCCTCCACTTT.

The chain combines TRBV5-5 with TRBJ2-7; 8 nucleotides line up with TRBD1. CDR3 length: 14 amino acids. From germline, CDR1 is SGHKS and CDR2 YYEKEE (reference sequence). V shed 0 bases and J 3 bases; nucleotides not matched to a gene: 2. CDR3 sequence (DNA): TGTGCCAGCAGCTTGGTAACAGGGGGCTACGAGCAGTACTTC. Amino acids: CASSLVTGGYEQYF.

This clone is a singleton in its sample. The chain combines TRBV9 with TRBJ2-7, with 8 bases that match TRBD1. The ends lost 0 bases at V and 2 bases at J; junction bases unmatched: 4. The length of the CDR3 is 15 residues. Germline V gives CDR1 SGDLS, CDR2 YYNGEE. Here the CDR3 DNA reads TGTGCCAGCAGCGTAGCTCCAGGGGGCACCTACGAGCAGTACTTC. This gives the protein CASSVAPGGTYEQYF.

This sequence joins TRBV7-9 and TRBJ2-5; 8 bases are shared with TRBD2. The V gene end was trimmed by 7 bases and the J gene end by 1 base; junction bases not matched to a gene: 20. Germline V lookup: CDR1 SEHNR, CDR2 FQNEAQ (reference sequence). There are 19 residues in the CDR3. The CDR3 DNA follows: TGTGCCAGCACCCGGTTGGGTCGGGAGGGGATCGGACTCCAAGAGACCCAGTACTTC. As protein: CASTRLGREGIGLQETQYF.

The CDR3 is CAISEGQGPMNTEAFF. In DNA, the CDR3 is TGTGCCATCAGTGAGGGGCAGGGGCCCATGAACACTGAAGCTTTCTTT. This chain uses TRBV10-3 with TRBJ1-1; perhaps TRBD1 as D (6 bases). The CDR3 length is 16 residues. Trimming removed 2 bases from V and 0 bases from J, with 13 bases in between. Germline values: CDR1 ENHRY, CDR2 SYGVKD.

As DNA, the CDR3 is TGCGCCAGCAGCCAAGTGGGCGGGTACACTGAAGCTTTCTTT. It translates to CASSQVGGYTEAFF. The V call is TRBV4-1, the J call TRBJ1-1; D is unresolved. V shed 1 base and J shed 3 bases, with 9 bases lying between them. CDR3 size: 14 residues. Germline CDR1 MGHRA, CDR2 YSYEKL.

The chain carries TRBV7-9 and TRBJ2-3, with 12 bases aligning to TRBD2. Germline-derived CDR1 and CDR2 are SEHNR and FQNEAQ (reference sequence). This CDR3 comprises 18 residues. Germline trimming cut 5 bases from V and 5 bases from J; bases unmatched to any gene: 14. The CDR3 loop reads CASSQLTSGRQDGDTQYF. CDR3 nucleotides: TGTGCCAGCAGCCAGTTGACTAGCGGGAGACAAGACGGAGATACGCAGTATTTT.

The gene calls are TRBV18 and TRBJ2-2, with D unresolved. This CDR3 comprises 16 residues. V gave up 2 bases and J gave up 1 base, with 11 bases separating them. The germline V gene encodes CDR1 KGHSH and CDR2 LQKENI. The CDR3 DNA reads as TGTGCCAGCTCACCATATCTTCCAGAGAACACCGGGGAGCTGTTTTTT. Residues: CASSPYLPENTGELFF.